This is a list of T cell receptor beta chains from one sample in a study of blood T cell repertoires in COVID-19. Profiled with immunoSEQ multiplex PCR; TCRdb holds only in-frame clones, not every one. The repertoire has 80,000 or so clones, roughly 87% of them found once; the top ten carry about 2%. The sample consisted of peripheral blood. Receptor source: a man aged 50-60 years with acute or convalescent COVID-19. CDR3s include the opening cysteine and the closing phenylalanine or tryptophan. The order of the fields is V gene, CDR3 length, J gene, clone size, D gene, CDR3 DNA, CDR3 protein. The D gene is left open where the match is weak. Clone size appears in some rows only: once, few, many, or a class for an expanded clone.

V gene: TRBV9
CDR3 length: 14
J gene: TRBJ2-3
clone size: .
D gene: .
CDR3 DNA: TGTGCCAGCAGCCAAATTCAACTCACAGATACGCAGTATTTT
CDR3 protein: CASSQIQLTDTQYF

V gene: TRBV7-3
CDR3 length: 15
J gene: TRBJ2-2
clone size: .
D gene: .
CDR3 DNA: TGTGCCAGCAGCTTAAGGGCGGGCCTCACCGGGGAGCTGTTTTTT
CDR3 protein: CASSLRAGLTGELFF

V gene: TRBV4-3
CDR3 length: 13
J gene: TRBJ1-2
clone size: .
D gene: .
CDR3 DNA: TGCGCCAGCAGCCAGGGGGCTTCATATGGCTACACCTTC
CDR3 protein: CASSQGASYGYTF

V gene: TRBV4-1
CDR3 length: 16
J gene: TRBJ1-4
clone size: once
D gene: TRBD1
CDR3 DNA: TGCGCCAGCAGCCAGGGACAGATACCAACTAATGAAAAACTGTTTTTT
CDR3 protein: CASSQGQIPTNEKLFF

V gene: TRBV15
CDR3 length: 14
J gene: TRBJ1-6
clone size: .
D gene: .
CDR3 DNA: TGTGCCACCAGCAGAGACGGGGTGGGTTCACCCCTCCACTTT
CDR3 protein: CATSRDGVGSPLHF

V gene: TRBV3-1/TRBV3-2
CDR3 length: 15
J gene: TRBJ2-2
clone size: .
D gene: .
CDR3 DNA: TGTGCCAGCAGCCAAGAGTGGCCCAACACCGGGGAGCTGTTTTTT
CDR3 protein: CASSQEWPNTGELFF

V gene: TRBV29-1
CDR3 length: 13
J gene: TRBJ2-2
clone size: .
D gene: TRBD2
CDR3 DNA: TGCAGCGTTCGGACTAGCGGGAACGGGGAGCTGTTTTTT
CDR3 protein: CSVRTSGNGELFF

V gene: TRBV7-2
CDR3 length: 17
J gene: TRBJ1-3
clone size: .
D gene: TRBD1
CDR3 DNA: TGTGCCAGCAGCTCAACCTTTGGGACAGCTTCCGGAAACACCATATATTTT
CDR3 protein: CASSSTFGTASGNTIYF

V gene: TRBV6-2/TRBV6-3
CDR3 length: 13
J gene: TRBJ2-5
clone size: .
D gene: .
CDR3 DNA: TGTGCCAGCAGTTACGGGGGCATGGAGACCCAGTACTTC
CDR3 protein: CASSYGGMETQYF

V gene: TRBV30
CDR3 length: 14
J gene: TRBJ2-3
clone size: .
D gene: .
CDR3 DNA: TGTGCCTGGAGCCGGACTATAACCACAGATACGCAGTATTTT
CDR3 protein: CAWSRTITTDTQYF

V gene: TRBV2
CDR3 length: 14
J gene: TRBJ1-1
clone size: once
D gene: .
CDR3 DNA: TGTGCCACCCAACGGAGCAGGGAGAACACTGAAGCTTTCTTT
CDR3 protein: CATQRSRENTEAFF

V gene: TRBV11-3
CDR3 length: 16
J gene: TRBJ2-2
clone size: .
D gene: .
CDR3 DNA: TGTGCCAGCAGTGACAGCGATCGACCGAACACCGGGGAGCTGTTTTTT
CDR3 protein: CASSDSDRPNTGELFF

V gene: TRBV3-1/TRBV3-2
CDR3 length: 10
J gene: TRBJ2-7
clone size: once
D gene: .
CDR3 DNA: TGTGCCAAGAGGGAAGTAGAGCAGTACTTC
CDR3 protein: CAKREVEQYF

V gene: TRBV15
CDR3 length: 17
J gene: TRBJ1-5
clone size: .
D gene: .
CDR3 DNA: TGTGCCACCAGCAGAGGGTGGTTAGGGGGAAGCAATCAGCCCCAGCATTTT
CDR3 protein: CATSRGWLGGSNQPQHF

V gene: TRBV4-3
CDR3 length: 13
J gene: TRBJ1-5
clone size: .
D gene: .
CDR3 DNA: TGCGCCAGCAGCCAAGATGGGGCTGGGCCCCAGCATTTT
CDR3 protein: CASSQDGAGPQHF

V gene: TRBV3-1/TRBV3-2
CDR3 length: 18
J gene: TRBJ1-2
clone size: .
D gene: .
CDR3 DNA: TGTGCCAGCAGCCAACGGGTGGAAGGTACGGGGAGGAAGGATGGCTACACCTTC
CDR3 protein: CASSQRVEGTGRKDGYTF

V gene: TRBV24-1
CDR3 length: 17
J gene: TRBJ2-6
clone size: .
D gene: TRBD1
CDR3 DNA: TGTGCCACCAGTGATTTGCCCGACAGGGCTGGGGCCAACGTCCTGACTTTC
CDR3 protein: CATSDLPDRAGANVLTF

V gene: TRBV6-6
CDR3 length: 14
J gene: TRBJ1-2
clone size: .
D gene: TRBD1
CDR3 DNA: TGTGCCAGCAGCAGACAGGGGGCGAAGTATGGCTACACCTTC
CDR3 protein: CASSRQGAKYGYTF

V gene: TRBV5-1
CDR3 length: 13
J gene: TRBJ2-1
clone size: .
D gene: TRBD1
CDR3 DNA: TGCGCCAGCAGCGGGGACAGGGCGAATGAGCAGTTCTTC
CDR3 protein: CASSGDRANEQFF

V gene: TRBV28
CDR3 length: 14
J gene: TRBJ2-3
clone size: .
D gene: .
CDR3 DNA: TGTGCCAGCAGGTACGGGGGAGTCCCAGATACGCAGTATTTT
CDR3 protein: CASRYGGVPDTQYF

V gene: TRBV5-4
CDR3 length: 14
J gene: TRBJ1-2
clone size: .
D gene: TRBD1
CDR3 DNA: TGTGCCAGCAGTCAGGACAGGGGGTCCTATGGCTACACCTTC
CDR3 protein: CASSQDRGSYGYTF

V gene: TRBV28
CDR3 length: 13
J gene: TRBJ1-2
clone size: .
D gene: TRBD1
CDR3 DNA: TGTGCCAGCAGTTCGAGACAGGGTGAAGGCTACACCTTC
CDR3 protein: CASSSRQGEGYTF

V gene: TRBV28
CDR3 length: 11
J gene: TRBJ2-1
clone size: .
D gene: .
CDR3 DNA: TGTGCCAGCAGTTTATTATCTGAGCAGTTCTTC
CDR3 protein: CASSLLSEQFF

V gene: TRBV6-2/TRBV6-3
CDR3 length: 16
J gene: TRBJ2-3
clone size: .
D gene: .
CDR3 DNA: TGTGCCAGCAGCCCCGACCGAGCGGGCAACACAGATACGCAGTATTTT
CDR3 protein: CASSPDRAGNTDTQYF

V gene: TRBV15
CDR3 length: 14
J gene: TRBJ2-7
clone size: .
D gene: .
CDR3 DNA: TGTGCCACCAGCAGGGACAGACCCTCCTACGAGCAGTACTTC
CDR3 protein: CATSRDRPSYEQYF

V gene: TRBV6-2/TRBV6-3
CDR3 length: 15
J gene: TRBJ1-5
clone size: .
D gene: .
CDR3 DNA: TGTGCCAGCAGTTACTCAGGGGGAAGCAGTCAGCCCCAGCATTTT
CDR3 protein: CASSYSGGSSQPQHF

V gene: TRBV6-6
CDR3 length: 12
J gene: TRBJ2-3
clone size: .
D gene: TRBD1
CDR3 DNA: TGTGCCACGCGACAGGGGAGCGATACGCAGTATTTT
CDR3 protein: CATRQGSDTQYF

V gene: TRBV7-2
CDR3 length: 12
J gene: TRBJ1-4
clone size: once
D gene: .
CDR3 DNA: TGTGCCAGCAGCTTATTCGGTGAAAAACTGTTTTTT
CDR3 protein: CASSLFGEKLFF

V gene: TRBV10-3
CDR3 length: 16
J gene: TRBJ2-2
clone size: .
D gene: .
CDR3 DNA: TGTGCCATCCGCGGCTGGGGGGGCCTGGGGACCGGGGAGCTGTTTTTT
CDR3 protein: CAIRGWGGLGTGELFF

V gene: TRBV19
CDR3 length: 15
J gene: TRBJ2-2
clone size: .
D gene: TRBD1
CDR3 DNA: TGTGCCAGTAGTAGCGACAGGGGAGGAGCCGGGGAGCTGTTTTTT
CDR3 protein: CASSSDRGGAGELFF

V gene: TRBV11-2
CDR3 length: 13
J gene: TRBJ2-2
clone size: .
D gene: .
CDR3 DNA: TGTGCCAGCAGCTCTACTTACACCGGGGAGCTGTTTTTT
CDR3 protein: CASSSTYTGELFF

V gene: TRBV10-2
CDR3 length: 12
J gene: TRBJ1-2
clone size: .
D gene: TRBD1
CDR3 DNA: TGCGCCACCGGCACAGGGGATTATGGCTACACCTTC
CDR3 protein: CATGTGDYGYTF

V gene: TRBV28
CDR3 length: 12
J gene: TRBJ2-7
clone size: .
D gene: .
CDR3 DNA: TGTGCCAGCAGCCGCCCAGGGCGCGAGCAGTACTTC
CDR3 protein: CASSRPGREQYF

V gene: TRBV29-1
CDR3 length: 10
J gene: TRBJ2-3
clone size: once
D gene: TRBD2
CDR3 DNA: TGCAGCGTGGGGGGGGGTACGCAGTATTTT
CDR3 protein: CSVGGGTQYF

V gene: TRBV6-6
CDR3 length: 13
J gene: TRBJ1-1
clone size: .
D gene: .
CDR3 DNA: TGTGCCAGCAGTTATCGGGGGGAGGGTGAAGCTTTCTTT
CDR3 protein: CASSYRGEGEAFF

V gene: TRBV27
CDR3 length: 13
J gene: TRBJ2-7
clone size: .
D gene: TRBD2
CDR3 DNA: TGTGCCAGCGCATTAGCGGGGGGGGGCGTGCAGTACTTC
CDR3 protein: CASALAGGGVQYF

V gene: TRBV5-6
CDR3 length: 18
J gene: TRBJ2-3
clone size: .
D gene: TRBD2
CDR3 DNA: TGTGCCAGCAGCTTGAAAGGTAGCGGGGGGGAAAGCACAGATACGCAGTATTTT
CDR3 protein: CASSLKGSGGESTDTQYF

V gene: TRBV29-1
CDR3 length: 13
J gene: TRBJ2-1
clone size: .
D gene: .
CDR3 DNA: TGCAGCGTTGTCCCGGGCTCCTACAATGAGCAGTTCTTC
CDR3 protein: CSVVPGSYNEQFF

V gene: TRBV2
CDR3 length: 15
J gene: TRBJ2-3
clone size: .
D gene: .
CDR3 DNA: TGTGCCAGCAGTGAAGCGCGCCTAGGGGCAGATACGCAGTATTTT
CDR3 protein: CASSEARLGADTQYF

V gene: TRBV19
CDR3 length: 14
J gene: TRBJ2-1
clone size: .
D gene: TRBD2
CDR3 DNA: TGTGCCAGTAGTAAGCGGGAGAAGTCTGATGAGCAGTTCTTC
CDR3 protein: CASSKREKSDEQFF

V gene: TRBV2
CDR3 length: 12
J gene: TRBJ1-1
clone size: .
D gene: .
CDR3 DNA: TGTGCCAACAAAGACATGAACACTGAAGCTTTCTTT
CDR3 protein: CANKDMNTEAFF

V gene: TRBV4-1
CDR3 length: 13
J gene: TRBJ2-1
clone size: .
D gene: .
CDR3 DNA: TGCGCCAGCAGCCCCCTCCTTTACAATGAGCAGTTCTTC
CDR3 protein: CASSPLLYNEQFF

V gene: TRBV4-1
CDR3 length: 20
J gene: TRBJ1-5
clone size: once
D gene: TRBD1
CDR3 DNA: TGCGCCAGCAGCCACCCCGACAGGGGTGAGATGTTTGGTAGCAATCAGCCCCAGCATTTT
CDR3 protein: CASSHPDRGEMFGSNQPQHF

V gene: TRBV5-1
CDR3 length: 14
J gene: TRBJ2-1
clone size: few
D gene: .
CDR3 DNA: TGCGCCAGCAGCTTAGGGGGCTCCTACAATGAGCAGTTCTTC
CDR3 protein: CASSLGGSYNEQFF

V gene: TRBV9
CDR3 length: 14
J gene: TRBJ1-2
clone size: .
D gene: .
CDR3 DNA: TGTGCCAGCAGCCCACGGGGGGATGGCTATGGCTACACCTTC
CDR3 protein: CASSPRGDGYGYTF

V gene: TRBV19
CDR3 length: 13
J gene: TRBJ1-2
clone size: once
D gene: .
CDR3 DNA: TGTGCCAGTAGTATATCTGGCTTCTATGGCTACACCTTC
CDR3 protein: CASSISGFYGYTF

V gene: TRBV3-1/TRBV3-2
CDR3 length: 16
J gene: TRBJ2-3
clone size: .
D gene: TRBD1
CDR3 DNA: TGTGCCAGCAGCCAAGATTCCGGGACAGCCGGGGATACGCAGTATTTT
CDR3 protein: CASSQDSGTAGDTQYF

V gene: TRBV4-1
CDR3 length: 15
J gene: TRBJ1-1
clone size: once
D gene: .
CDR3 DNA: TGCGCCAGCAGCCAAGGCCAACCGGGGAACACTGAAGCTTTCTTT
CDR3 protein: CASSQGQPGNTEAFF

V gene: TRBV9
CDR3 length: 15
J gene: TRBJ2-1
clone size: .
D gene: .
CDR3 DNA: TGTGCCAGCAGCCCCAGGGGATCCACCTACAATGAGCAGTTCTTC
CDR3 protein: CASSPRGSTYNEQFF

V gene: TRBV4-3
CDR3 length: 13
J gene: TRBJ1-1
clone size: .
D gene: .
CDR3 DNA: TGCGCCAGCAGCCAAGGCCAGGGCACTGAAGCTTTCTTT
CDR3 protein: CASSQGQGTEAFF

V gene: TRBV5-4
CDR3 length: 14
J gene: TRBJ1-4
clone size: few
D gene: .
CDR3 DNA: TGTGCCAGCAGCTTGGGCAGGGCCGATGAAAAACTGTTTTTT
CDR3 protein: CASSLGRADEKLFF

V gene: TRBV15
CDR3 length: 15
J gene: TRBJ1-4
clone size: .
D gene: .
CDR3 DNA: TGTGCCACCAGCAGCCGGGACCGGAGGGATGAAAAACTGTTTTTT
CDR3 protein: CATSSRDRRDEKLFF

V gene: TRBV7-3
CDR3 length: 13
J gene: TRBJ2-3
clone size: .
D gene: .
CDR3 DNA: TGTGCCAGCAGCAAGCGACCCACAGATACGCAGTATTTT
CDR3 protein: CASSKRPTDTQYF

V gene: TRBV3-1/TRBV3-2
CDR3 length: 14
J gene: TRBJ2-7
clone size: .
D gene: .
CDR3 DNA: TGTGCCAGCAGCCCAGGGGCAGGGACCTACGAGCAGTACTTC
CDR3 protein: CASSPGAGTYEQYF

V gene: TRBV27
CDR3 length: 14
J gene: TRBJ2-5
clone size: .
D gene: TRBD1
CDR3 DNA: TGTGCCAGCAGTACCGGGACAGGTCAAGAGACCCAGTACTTC
CDR3 protein: CASSTGTGQETQYF

V gene: TRBV3-1/TRBV3-2
CDR3 length: 15
J gene: TRBJ1-2
clone size: .
D gene: .
CDR3 DNA: TGTGCCAGCAGCTTAAGAACAGTCTCCCGGAATGGCTACACCTTC
CDR3 protein: CASSLRTVSRNGYTF

V gene: TRBV10-3
CDR3 length: 14
J gene: TRBJ1-4
clone size: .
D gene: TRBD1
CDR3 DNA: TGTGCCATCTCACAGGGGGCAAGTAATGAAAAACTGTTTTTT
CDR3 protein: CAISQGASNEKLFF

V gene: TRBV18
CDR3 length: 17
J gene: TRBJ1-4
clone size: .
D gene: TRBD1
CDR3 DNA: TGTGCCAGCTCACCCGGGACAGGGCGAGGGACTAATGAAAAACTGTTTTTT
CDR3 protein: CASSPGTGRGTNEKLFF